The 10 T cell receptor beta chains listed next were all sequenced from one sample in a study of regulatory T cells in long-lasting Graves disease. The time point: persistent/refractory GD, antithyroid drugs over 5 years with positive TRAb. PBMC RNA served as the TCR library source. Arm-PCR with iRepertoire HTBI primers amplified the CDR3 regions for these TCR beta libraries. One entry per CDR3 protein, called by TCRdb with MiXCR from the multiplex PCR reads. Of some 370,000 distinct CDR3 sequences detected, about a fifth appear once; the ten largest clones hold about 20%. The source material was peripheral blood mononuclear cells (PBMCs), sampled when the disease was refractory, from a patient treated with antithyroid drugs. The receptors come from a female donor with Graves disease.

This clonotype came up a few times. The genes are TRBV2 and TRBJ2-4; a weak D match, TRBD1 (5 bases). Looked up from germline, CDR1 is SNHLY and CDR2 is FYNNEI. The CDR3 loop spans 16 amino acids. V lost 7 bases to trimming and J lost 5 bases, with 21 bases between them. CDR3 nucleotides: TGTGCCAGCACCGAAGCAGGGAAGGGTGCCGAAAACATTCAGTACTTC. The encoded protein is CASTEAGKGAENIQYF.

This clonotype was counted ten times or more. The chain joins TRBV28 to TRBJ1-1, with D hard to call. The V end was cut by 6 bases, the J end by 0 bases, with 14 bases between. The CDR3 extends over 15 amino acids. Looked up from germline, CDR1 is MDHEN and CDR2 is SYDVKM. The CDR3 DNA reads TGTGCCAGCAGCCTTACCCGGGGAATGAACACTGAAGCTTTCTTT. Protein product: CASSLTRGMNTEAFF. The whole variable domain, filled in from reference TRBV28 and TRBJ1-1, reads DVKVTQSSRYLVKRTGEKVFLECVQDMDHENMFWYRQDPGLGLRLIYFSYDVKMKEKGDIPEGYSVSREKKERFSLILESASTNQTSMYLCASSLTRGMNTEAFFGQGTRLTVV.

The sample holds many counts of this clonotype. This sequence joins TRBV12-3 or TRBV12-4 and TRBJ1-6; TRBD1 aligns across 8 bases. The CDR3 runs 14 residues. J was trimmed by 9 bases and V by 5 bases; bases with no gene match: 6. CDR3 sequence reads: CASSLDREGSPLHF. The CDR3 DNA reads as TGTGCCAGCAGTCTGGACAGGGAGGGTTCACCCCTCCACTTT.

This clonotype was observed many times. CDR3 sequence: CATSDPTGHTTQYF. CDR3 coding DNA: TGTGCCACCAGTGATCCCACGGGACATACGACCCAGTACTTC. The rearrangement joins TRBV24-1 to TRBJ2-5, with D maybe TRBD1 (6 bases). Trimming pared 3 bases from V and 7 bases from J, leaving 14 bases between. Germline-derived CDR1 and CDR2 are KGHDR and SFDVKD. The CDR3 runs to 14 residues.

The V call is TRBV9, the J call TRBJ2-7; D is undetermined. Per the germline V gene, CDR1 is SGDLS and CDR2 is YYNGEE. Trimming removed 4 bases from V and 7 bases from J, with 18 bases in between. The CDR3 contains 14 residues. The CDR3 DNA follows: TGTGCCAGCAGCCTCGGCGCAGGCATAGGGGAGCAGTACTTC. It codes for CASSLGAGIGEQYF.

This clonotype was recorded at least ten times. This chain links TRBV20-1 with TRBJ2-7, with TRBD1 as a possible D gene (6 bases). Per the germline V gene, CDR1 is DFQATT and CDR2 is SNEGSKA (reference sequence). The CDR3 is made up of 15 amino acids. V shed 3 bases and J shed 3 bases, with 18 bases lying between them. The CDR3 nucleotides read TGCAGTGCTAGGAGTCACGGGTCAGGGGACTACGAGCAGTACTTC. Its protein is CSARSHGSGDYEQYF.

As concerns this clonotype: The likely explanation is a read error, given a far larger clone one base away. The chain has TRBV11-2 and TRBJ2-7, with 9 bases fitting TRBD2. The V gene end was trimmed by 0 bases and the J gene end by 6 bases; junction bases not matched to a gene: 6. The CDR3 is made up of 15 amino acids. Germline V gives CDR1 SGHAT, CDR2 FQNNGV. CDR3 coding DNA: TGTGCCAGCAGCTTAGAGGCGGGAGGGCCTCGCGAGCAGTACTTC. Translating gives CASSLEAGGPREQYF. Full variable domain (rest looked up from reference TRBV11-2 and TRBJ2-7): EAGVAQSPRYKIIEKRQSVAFWCNPISGHATLYWYQQILGQGPKLLIQFQNNGVVDDSQLPKDRFSAERLKGVDSTLKIQPAKLEDSAVYLCASSLEAGGPREQYFGPGTRLTVT.

This clonotype was seen more than once but under ten times. The rearrangement links TRBV4-1 to TRBJ2-7; D is perhaps TRBD2 (5 bases). The CDR3 has 13 residues. Germline V lookup: CDR1 MGHRA, CDR2 YSYEKL. The V and J ends lost 2 bases and 4 bases respectively, with 9 bases between them. The CDR3 DNA follows: TGCGCCAGCAGCCAACGGGAAGGGTACGAGCAGTACTTC. Translating gives CASSQREGYEQYF.

This chain joins TRBV6-2 or TRBV6-3 and TRBJ1-1; D is unresolved. Germline V CDR1 and CDR2: MNHEY, SVGEGT. The CDR3 has 13 residues. The V gene lost 6 bases and the J gene lost 5 bases, with 13 bases spanning the gap. CDR3 amino acids: CASSEVASTEAFF. The CDR3 coding sequence is TGTGCCAGCAGCGAGGTGGCGTCGACTGAAGCTTTCTTT.

This clonotype was recorded many times. The rearrangement links TRBV2 to TRBJ1-1; 8 bases fit TRBD1. CDR3 length equals 15 residues. Unmatched junction bases numbered 4, after V lost 4 bases and J lost 0 bases. CDR1 SNHLY and CDR2 FYNNEI come from the germline V gene. In DNA form, the CDR3 reads TGTGCCAGCAGTGGACAGACAGGGGTGAACACTGAAGCTTTCTTT. Its translation is CASSGQTGVNTEAFF.